One and the same sample provided the 13 T cell receptor beta chains below, sequenced in a study of shared clonotypes between healthy human individuals. The assay was immunoSEQ multiplex PCR, and TCRdb's table has in-frame clones only and misses some. The data contain 330,000 or so clones, 74% of them seen just once; the ten biggest clones take up around 10%. Sequenced: memory CD4+ T cells sorted from blood. This sample's subset: CD45RA-negative fraction. All receptors derive from a man aged 30-40 years in good health.

In this sample, this clone turned up a few times. This rearrangement joins TRBV4-3 to TRBJ1-4, with D hard to call. The CDR3 consists of 14 residues. Germline V CDR1 and CDR2: LGHNA, YSLEER. V lost 4 bases and J 0 bases, leaving 6 bases between the germline ends. The DNA for the CDR3 is TGCGCCAGCAGCCTTAGAGCAACTAATGAAAAACTGTTTTTT. Translating it yields CASSLRATNEKLFF.

The CDR3 bases are TGTGCCAGCAGCTTAGCGGAAGCGGGGGACTACAATGAGCAGTTCTTC. This gives the protein CASSLAEAGDYNEQFF. The chain joins TRBV7-2 to TRBJ2-1; 8 nucleotides agree with TRBD2. CDR1 is SGHTA and CDR2 is FQGNSA in the germline V gene. The CDR3 runs to 16 residues. Trimming took 0 bases from V and 3 from J; bases not matched to a gene: 4.

The chain has TRBV10-1 and TRBJ2-4, with 8 bases that match TRBD2. Unmatched junction bases numbered 10, after V lost 3 bases and J lost 3 bases. The CDR3 covers 17 residues. Germline CDR1 is WNHNN and CDR2 is SYGVQD (reference sequence). CDR3 coding DNA: TGCGCCAGCAGTGAAACGGGAGGGCCTTGGGACAAAAACATTCAGTACTTC. It codes for CASSETGGPWDKNIQYF.

V gene TRBV4-3 combines with J gene TRBJ1-2; 9 bases map to TRBD1. The CDR3 totals 16 residues. V shed 3 bases and J 7 bases; nucleotides not matched to a gene: 12. Germline V lookup: CDR1 LGHNA, CDR2 YSLEER. The CDR3 here is CASSQADTGQGFGYTF. The CDR3 DNA follows: TGCGCCAGCAGCCAGGCTGACACGGGACAGGGATTTGGCTACACCTTC.

This clone was detected once. The CDR3 nucleotides read TGCGCCAGCAGCAGATCAACAGGGGAGTCTAGCGAGCAGTACTTC. Its protein is CASSRSTGESSEQYF. The chain joins TRBV5-1 to TRBJ2-7; 7 bases fit TRBD1. Unmatched junction bases numbered 13, after V lost 4 bases and J lost 6 bases. Germline CDR1 reads SGHRS; CDR2 reads YFSETQ. This CDR3 region has 15 residues.

The gene calls are TRBV25-1 and TRBJ2-5; maybe TRBD2 (7 bases). The V end lost 2 bases, the J end lost 4 bases, and 8 bases lay between the germline ends. This CDR3 has 13 residues. CDR1 MGHDK and CDR2 SYGVNS come from the germline V gene. In nucleotides, the CDR3 is TGTGCCAGCAGTGAAAGGGGGGGAGAGACCCAGTACTTC. Translation gives CASSERGGETQYF.

The genes are TRBV6-1 and TRBJ2-3, with a possible D match to TRBD1 (6 bases). Germline values: CDR1 MNHNS, CDR2 SASEGT. V lost 5 bases and J lost 2, with 11 bases in between. This CDR3 is 14 amino acids long. The CDR3 reads CASSSGHTTDTQYF. In DNA form, the CDR3 reads TGTGCCAGCAGTTCGGGACATACCACAGATACGCAGTATTTT.

The V and J genes are TRBV7-2 and TRBJ2-3; D remains ambiguous. Trimming stripped 1 base from V and 2 bases from J, with 7 bases between. Germline V lookup: CDR1 SGHTA, CDR2 FQGNSA. This CDR3 spans 14 amino acids. CDR3 nucleotides: TGTGCCAGCAGCTTAGTTAGGGCCACAGATACGCAGTATTTT. Residues: CASSLVRATDTQYF.

The chain joins TRBV5-5 to TRBJ2-7, with 8 bases identical to TRBD2. CDR1 SGHKS and CDR2 YYEKEE come from the germline V gene (reference sequence). The junction had 15 bases not matched to a gene; V was cut back by 4 bases and J by 6 bases. The CDR3 covers 16 residues. As DNA, the CDR3 is TGTGCCAGCAGCCAAACCGGGACTAGTCTCTCCCGCGAGCAGTACTTC. As protein: CASSQTGTSLSREQYF.

This clone occurred a few times. The genes are TRBV5-1 and TRBJ1-3; the match to TRBD1 covers 7 bases. Per the germline V gene, CDR1 is SGHRS and CDR2 is YFSETQ. CDR3 length: 14 residues. V was pared by 4 bases and J by 1 base, with 2 bases of the junction left unmatched. CDR3 region: CASSDRVSGNTIYF. In nucleotides, the CDR3 is TGCGCCAGCAGCGACAGGGTGTCTGGAAACACCATATATTTT.

The chain employs TRBV29-1 and TRBJ2-5; TRBD2 matches 7 bases. The CDR3 is made up of 13 amino acids. Germline-derived CDR1 and CDR2 are SQVTM and ANQGSEA. The V segment lost 4 bases and the J segment 5 bases; nucleotides outside the gene matches: 7. Here the CDR3 DNA reads TGCAGCGTTGCCCCGGGAGGAGTGGAGACCCAGTACTTC. Encoded protein: CSVAPGGVETQYF. Looking up the rest from reference TRBV29-1 and TRBJ2-5 gives the full variable domain: SAVISQKPSRDICQRGTSLTIQCQVDSQVTMMFWYRQQPGQSLTLIATANQGSEATYESGFVIDKFPISRPNLTFSTLTVSNMSPEDSSIYLCSVAPGGVETQYFGPGTRLLVL.

This rearrangement joins TRBV7-7 to TRBJ2-7; perhaps TRBD1 as D (6 bases). Trimming left V 5 bases short and J 2 bases short, with 10 bases between. CDR1 and CDR2 (germline): SSHAT, FNYEAQ (reference sequence). The CDR3 covers 13 residues. CDR3 in amino acids: CASSLDRTYEQYF. CDR3 DNA sequence: TGTGCCAGCAGCCTAGACAGGACCTACGAGCAGTACTTC.

A single count supports this clone. The chain joins TRBV19 to TRBJ2-7, with D perhaps matching TRBD2 (5 bases). The ends were cut back, 3 bases at V and 0 bases at J, with 12 bases in the middle. Germline CDR1 reads LNHDA; CDR2 reads SQIVND (reference sequence). CDR3 length equals 15 residues. The chain's CDR3 is CASSMYHGNSYEQYF. The CDR3 DNA is TGTGCCAGTAGTATGTATCACGGGAACTCCTACGAGCAGTACTTC.